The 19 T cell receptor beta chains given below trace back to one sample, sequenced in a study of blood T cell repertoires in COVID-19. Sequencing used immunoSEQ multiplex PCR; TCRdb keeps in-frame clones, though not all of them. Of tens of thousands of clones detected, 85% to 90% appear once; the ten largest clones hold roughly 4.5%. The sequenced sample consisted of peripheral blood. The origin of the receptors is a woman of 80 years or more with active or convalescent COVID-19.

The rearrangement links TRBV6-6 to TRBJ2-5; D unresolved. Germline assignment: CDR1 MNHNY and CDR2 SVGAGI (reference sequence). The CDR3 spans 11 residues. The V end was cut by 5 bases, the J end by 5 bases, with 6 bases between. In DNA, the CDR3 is TGTGCCAGCAGTGGCTTTGAGACCCAGTACTTC. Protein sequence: CASSGFETQYF.

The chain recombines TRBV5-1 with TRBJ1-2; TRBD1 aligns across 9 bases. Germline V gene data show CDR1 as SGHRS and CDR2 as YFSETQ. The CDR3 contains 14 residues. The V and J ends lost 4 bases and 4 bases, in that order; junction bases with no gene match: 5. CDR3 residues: CASSPGQGGYGYTF. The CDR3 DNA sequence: TGCGCCAGCAGCCCGGGACAGGGAGGCTATGGCTACACCTTC.

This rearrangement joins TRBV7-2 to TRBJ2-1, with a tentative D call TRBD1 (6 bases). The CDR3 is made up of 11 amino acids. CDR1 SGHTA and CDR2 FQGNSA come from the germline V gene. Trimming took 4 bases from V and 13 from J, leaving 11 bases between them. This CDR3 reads CASSSQGGQFF. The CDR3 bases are TGTGCCAGCAGCTCCCAAGGGGGACAGTTCTTC. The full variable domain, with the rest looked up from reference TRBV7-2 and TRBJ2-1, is GAGVSQSPSNKVTEKGKDVELRCDPISGHTALYWYRQSLGQGLEFLIYFQGNSAPDKSGLPSDRFSAERTGGSVSTLTIQRTQQEDSAVYLCASSSQGGQFFGPGTRLTVL.

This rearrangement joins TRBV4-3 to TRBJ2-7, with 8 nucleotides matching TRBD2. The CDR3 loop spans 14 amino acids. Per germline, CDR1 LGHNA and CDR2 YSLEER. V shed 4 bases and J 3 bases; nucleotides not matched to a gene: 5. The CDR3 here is CASSRGAGGYEQYF. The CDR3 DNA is TGCGCCAGCAGCCGCGGTGCGGGAGGCTACGAGCAGTACTTC.

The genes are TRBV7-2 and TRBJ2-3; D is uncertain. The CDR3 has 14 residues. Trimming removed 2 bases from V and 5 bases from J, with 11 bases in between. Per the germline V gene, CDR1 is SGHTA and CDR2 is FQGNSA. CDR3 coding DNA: TGTGCCAGCAGCTTAATTCCGTCCGGAGATACGCAGTATTTT. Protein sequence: CASSLIPSGDTQYF.

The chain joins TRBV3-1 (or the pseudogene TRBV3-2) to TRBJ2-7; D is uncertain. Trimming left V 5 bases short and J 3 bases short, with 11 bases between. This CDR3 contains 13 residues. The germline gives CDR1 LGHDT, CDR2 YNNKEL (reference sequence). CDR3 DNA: TGTGCCAGCAGCAACGACAACCTCTACGAGCAGTACTTC. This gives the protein CASSNDNLYEQYF.

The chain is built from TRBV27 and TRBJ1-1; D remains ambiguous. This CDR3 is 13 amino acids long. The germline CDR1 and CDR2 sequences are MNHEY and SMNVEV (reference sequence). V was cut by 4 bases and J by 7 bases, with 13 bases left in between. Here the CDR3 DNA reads TGTGCCAGCAGTTACGGACGACGGGGTGAAGCTTTCTTT. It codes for CASSYGRRGEAFF.

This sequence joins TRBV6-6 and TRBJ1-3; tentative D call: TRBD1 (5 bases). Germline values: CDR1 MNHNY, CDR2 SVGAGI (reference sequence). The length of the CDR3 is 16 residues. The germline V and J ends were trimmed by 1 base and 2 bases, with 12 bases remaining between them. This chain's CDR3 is CASSYWGRGAGNTIYF. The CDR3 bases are TGTGCCAGCAGTTACTGGGGACGGGGGGCTGGAAACACCATATATTTT.

CDR3 sequence (DNA): TGTGCCAGCAGTTTTCCAGGGGCCAGAGCCCAGTACTTC. It is translated as CASSFPGARAQYF. The rearrangement links TRBV12-3 or TRBV12-4 to TRBJ2-5, with a possible D match to TRBD1 (6 bases). V shed 3 bases and J shed 9 bases, with 14 bases lying between them. This CDR3 comprises 13 residues.

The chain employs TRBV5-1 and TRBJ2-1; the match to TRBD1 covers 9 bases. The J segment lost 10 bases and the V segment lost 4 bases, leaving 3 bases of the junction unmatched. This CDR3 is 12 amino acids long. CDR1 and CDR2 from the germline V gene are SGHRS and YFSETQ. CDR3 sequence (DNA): TGCGCCAGCAGCGGACAGGGGCGGGAGCAGTTCTTC. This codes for CASSGQGREQFF. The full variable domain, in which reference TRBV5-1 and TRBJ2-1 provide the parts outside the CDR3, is KAGVTQTPRYLIKTRGQQVTLSCSPISGHRSVSWYQQTPGQGLQFLFEYFSETQRNKGNFPGRFSGRQFSNSRSEMNVSTLELGDSALYLCASSGQGREQFFGPGTRLTVL.

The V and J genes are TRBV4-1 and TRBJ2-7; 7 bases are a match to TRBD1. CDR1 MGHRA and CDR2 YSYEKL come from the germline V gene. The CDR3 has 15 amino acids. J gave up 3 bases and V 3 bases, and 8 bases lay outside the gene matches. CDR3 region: CASSHSGQLNYEQYF. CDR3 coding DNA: TGCGCCAGCAGCCACTCGGGACAGCTAAACTACGAGCAGTACTTC.

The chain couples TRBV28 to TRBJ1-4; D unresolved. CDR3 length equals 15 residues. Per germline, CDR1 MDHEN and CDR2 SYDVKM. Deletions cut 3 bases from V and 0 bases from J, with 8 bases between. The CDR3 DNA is TGTGCCAGCAGTTTGATCGGTGCAACTAATGAAAAACTGTTTTTT. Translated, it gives CASSLIGATNEKLFF.

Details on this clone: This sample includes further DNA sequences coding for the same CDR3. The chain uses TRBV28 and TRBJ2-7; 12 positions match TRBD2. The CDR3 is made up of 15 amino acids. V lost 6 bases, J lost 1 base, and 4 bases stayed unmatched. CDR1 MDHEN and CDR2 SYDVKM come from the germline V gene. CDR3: CASRIGTSGSYEQYF. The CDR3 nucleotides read TGTGCCAGCAGAATAGGGACTAGCGGGTCCTACGAGCAGTACTTC.

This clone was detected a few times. CDR3: CASSLGGSGGTSPLHF. CDR3 in DNA: TGTGCCAGCAGCTTAGGAGGTAGCGGGGGCACTTCACCCCTCCACTTT. V and J are TRBV7-8 and TRBJ1-6, with D possibly being TRBD1 (6 bases). Germline CDR1 is SGHVS and CDR2 is FQNEAQ. The CDR3 is 16 amino acids. V was pared by 1 base and J by 9 bases, with 16 bases between.

The CDR3 nucleotides are TGTGCCACCAGCAGACCCGGACAGGGGGCAGATACGCAGTATTTT. As protein: CATSRPGQGADTQYF. The chain joins TRBV15 to TRBJ2-3; TRBD1 matches 10 bases. CDR3 size: 15 residues. The ends lost 2 bases at V and 4 bases at J; junction bases unmatched: 3. CDR1 is LNHNV and CDR2 is YYDKDF in the germline V gene (reference sequence).

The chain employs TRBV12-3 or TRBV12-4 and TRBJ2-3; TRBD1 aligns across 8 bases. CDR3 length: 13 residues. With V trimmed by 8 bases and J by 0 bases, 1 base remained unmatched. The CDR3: CASRDRSTDTQYF. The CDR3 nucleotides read TGTGCCAGCCGGGACAGGAGCACAGATACGCAGTATTTT.

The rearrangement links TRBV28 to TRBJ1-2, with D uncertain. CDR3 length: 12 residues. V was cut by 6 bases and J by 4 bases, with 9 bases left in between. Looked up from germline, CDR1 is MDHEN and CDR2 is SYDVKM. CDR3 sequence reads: CASRVFGYGYTF. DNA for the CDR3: TGTGCCAGCAGGGTGTTCGGCTATGGCTACACCTTC.

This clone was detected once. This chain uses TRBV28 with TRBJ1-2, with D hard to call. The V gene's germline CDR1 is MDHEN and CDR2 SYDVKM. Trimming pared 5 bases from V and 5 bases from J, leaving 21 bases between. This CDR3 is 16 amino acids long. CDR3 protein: CASSLRSIQSSYGYTF. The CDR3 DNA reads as TGTGCCAGCAGTCTCCGATCGATACAGAGTTCTTATGGCTACACCTTC.

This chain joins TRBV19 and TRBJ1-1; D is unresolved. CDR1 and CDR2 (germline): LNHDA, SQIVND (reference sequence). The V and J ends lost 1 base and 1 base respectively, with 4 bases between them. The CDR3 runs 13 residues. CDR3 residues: CASSIAKNTEAFF. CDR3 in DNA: TGTGCCAGTAGTATAGCCAAGAACACTGAAGCTTTCTTT.